Listed here are 20 T cell receptor beta chains from one sample, sequenced in a study of OX40 agonist ivuxolimab in advanced cancers. Method: immunoSEQ multiplex PCR; TCRdb's copy keeps in-frame clones and lacks some. The sample lists roughly 71,000 clones; about 85% were seen once. The input for sequencing was CD4+ or CD8+ T cells sorted from blood, taken in a trial of the OX40 agonist ivuxolimab. These receptors were collected from an adult with an advanced solid tumor such as melanoma, head and neck, liver or kidney cancer.

This clone was seen only a few times. Other nucleotide sequences in the sample specify the same CDR3. This chain uses TRBV7-2 with TRBJ2-3; D is perhaps TRBD2 (6 bases). Germline V CDR1 and CDR2: SGHTA, FQGNSA. The CDR3 contains 14 residues. Trimming took 1 base from V and 4 from J, leaving 9 bases between them. For the CDR3, the DNA is TGTGCCAGCAGCTTAGGCACTAGCCCAGATACGCAGTATTTT. Translation: CASSLGTSPDTQYF.

J is TRBJ2-7 and V is TRBV15, with TRBD1 matching over 7 bases. This CDR3 is built from 14 residues. CDR1 and CDR2 from the germline V gene are LNHNV and YYDKDF (reference sequence). Losses at the gene ends were 4 bases for V and 6 bases for J; bases not matched to a gene: 9. The CDR3 DNA reads TGTGCCACCAGCACCCGGACAGGTATAGGCGAGCAGTACTTC. Translating it yields CATSTRTGIGEQYF.

V is TRBV5-1 and J is TRBJ2-7, with 7 bases identical to TRBD2. Germline loops: CDR1 SGHRS, CDR2 YFSETQ. CDR3 size: 14 residues. After removal of 7 bases from V and 2 bases from J, the junction contained 9 bases not matched to a gene. As DNA, the CDR3 is TGCGCCAGCGGGATAGCGGGTCAACCCTACGAGCAGTACTTC. It specifies CASGIAGQPYEQYF.

The genes are TRBV2 and TRBJ2-7, with TRBD2 matching over 13 bases. V was pared by 8 bases and J by 6 bases, with 7 bases of the junction left unmatched. The CDR3 contains 14 residues. The germline gives CDR1 SNHLY, CDR2 FYNNEI. CDR3 amino acids: CASSAGTSGAEQYF. The DNA for the CDR3 is TGTGCCAGCTCGGCCGGGACTAGCGGGGCCGAGCAGTACTTC.

V gene TRBV19 combines with J gene TRBJ1-4; D remains unclear. V lost 0 bases, J lost 7 bases, and 9 bases lay in between. The CDR3 consists of 14 residues. Germline V gives CDR1 LNHDA, CDR2 SQIVND (reference sequence). The CDR3, as DNA: TGTGCCAGTAGTATAGATCTTGCGGCTGAAAAACTGTTTTTT. This sequence encodes CASSIDLAAEKLFF.

The chain joins TRBV18 to TRBJ1-2; 8 positions match TRBD1. J gave up 8 bases and V 3 bases, and 8 bases lay outside the gene matches. The germline V gene has CDR1 KGHSH and CDR2 LQKENI. The CDR3 has 14 residues. The CDR3 here is CASSPRGQGEGYTF. The CDR3 DNA reads TGTGCCAGCTCACCGAGAGGACAGGGTGAGGGCTACACCTTC.

This chain connects TRBV5-4 to TRBJ2-7; D unresolved. Germline V gives CDR1 SGHNT, CDR2 YYREEE (reference sequence). CDR3 length: 13 amino acids. The V end lost 3 bases, the J end lost 1 base, and 8 bases lay between the germline ends. Written as DNA, the CDR3 is TGTGCCAGCAGCTCCGGCAATTCCTACGAGCAGTACTTC. Translation: CASSSGNSYEQYF.

The chain uses TRBV2 and TRBJ1-1; 8 bases line up with TRBD1. The germline V gene encodes CDR1 SNHLY and CDR2 FYNNEI. The CDR3 has 14 amino acids. J was trimmed by 1 base and V by 5 bases; bases with no gene match: 3. The CDR3 here is CASSLQGGNTEAFF. The CDR3 DNA reads as TGTGCCAGCAGTTTACAGGGGGGGAACACTGAAGCTTTCTTT.

The chain has TRBV5-3 and TRBJ1-1, with D uncertain. TRBV5-3 is an ORF, and what it does is uncertain. CDR3 length: 15 amino acids. V dropped 1 base and J dropped 1 base, with 11 bases sitting between them. The CDR3 region is CARSLLTRWNTEAFF. CDR3 DNA sequence: TGTGCCAGAAGCTTGTTGACACGGTGGAACACTGAAGCTTTCTTT.

The rearrangement uses TRBV18 and TRBJ1-3; 7 bases agree with TRBD1. The CDR3 is 15 residues long. Germline loops: CDR1 KGHSH, CDR2 LQKENI. V lost 4 bases to trimming and J lost 7 bases; unmatched junction nucleotides: 10. CDR3 region: CASSRGTAGGNTIYF. The CDR3 bases are TGTGCCAGCTCACGAGGGACAGCCGGCGGCAACACCATATATTTT.

The chain joins TRBV6-9 to TRBJ1-6, with D unclear. Germline V lookup: CDR1 MNHGY, CDR2 SVAAGI. The CDR3 length is 13 residues. The V end was cut by 7 bases, the J end by 13 bases, with 17 bases between. The CDR3 is CASMVQSLNPLHF. CDR3 sequence (DNA): TGTGCCAGCATGGTGCAGAGCCTAAACCCCCTCCACTTT.

As to this clone: At one end, the junction sequence differs from germline, possibly due to a read error. V gene TRBV15 combines with J gene TRBJ2-1, with TRBD1 matching 7 bases. Germline values: CDR1 LNHNV, CDR2 YYDKDF (reference sequence). The CDR3 contains 14 residues. DNA for the CDR3: TGTGCCACCAGCACCCACCAACCGGGACAGCCTCTAATCTTC. This codes for CATSTHQPGQPLIF.

This chain connects TRBV18 to TRBJ1-1; D is possibly TRBD1 (5 bases). The CDR3 covers 15 residues. Deletions cut 0 bases from V and 2 bases from J, with 10 bases between. CDR1 and CDR2 (germline): KGHSH, LQKENI. The CDR3 loop is CASSPPSRDNTEAFF. The CDR3 DNA follows: TGTGCCAGCTCACCACCGTCCAGGGATAACACTGAAGCTTTCTTT.

V is TRBV7-9 and J is TRBJ2-7; 7 nucleotides align to TRBD1. This CDR3 contains 13 residues. The junction had 2 bases not matched to a gene; V was cut back by 5 bases and J by 1 base. Germline CDR1 and CDR2: SEHNR and FQNEAQ (reference sequence). DNA for the CDR3: TGTGCCAGCAGCGTACAGGGGTCCTACGAGCAGTACTTC. Its translation is CASSVQGSYEQYF.

The chain couples TRBV6-5 to TRBJ1-2; 7 nucleotides match TRBD1. CDR3 length: 15 residues. Germline assignment: CDR1 MNHEY and CDR2 SVGAGI. J gave up 8 bases and V 4 bases, and 13 bases lay outside the gene matches. The CDR3 DNA reads TGTGCCAGCAGTTCGGACCGGGACAGTTCGTGGGGCTACACCTTC. Protein: CASSSDRDSSWGYTF.

The chain links TRBV7-6 to TRBJ2-7; maybe TRBD1 (7 bases). This CDR3 comprises 14 residues. Looked up from germline, CDR1 is SGHVS and CDR2 is FNYEAQ. V lost 4 bases and J 6 bases, leaving 16 bases between the germline ends. For the CDR3, the DNA is TGTGCCAGCAGCTCGGGAGACAGGGTGAGCGAGCAGTACTTC. Residues: CASSSGDRVSEQYF. Filled out from reference TRBV7-6 and TRBJ2-7, the complete variable domain reads GAGVSQSPRYKVTKRGQDVALRCDPISGHVSLYWYRQALGQGPEFLTYFNYEAQQDKSGLPNDRFSAERPEGSISTLTIQRTEQRDSAMYRCASSSGDRVSEQYFGPGTRLTVT.

This chain connects TRBV2 to TRBJ1-2, with D possibly matching TRBD1 (5 bases). Trimming removed 3 bases from V and 8 bases from J, with 22 bases in between. The germline gives CDR1 SNHLY, CDR2 FYNNEI. This CDR3 is 16 amino acids long. The CDR3 sequence is CASSDVGREGLGGYTF. The CDR3 DNA follows: TGTGCCAGCAGTGACGTCGGCAGGGAGGGCCTCGGGGGCTACACCTTC.

V and J are TRBV5-5 and TRBJ1-4; 7 bases line up with TRBD1. J lost 0 bases, V lost 3 bases, and 2 bases had no gene match. Germline-derived CDR1 and CDR2 are SGHKS and YYEKEE (reference sequence). The CDR3 totals 15 residues. CDR3 sequence (DNA): TGTGCCAGCAGCTATGGACAGGCAACTAATGAAAAACTGTTTTTT. Amino acid sequence: CASSYGQATNEKLFF.

This clone was found once. The chain couples TRBV2 to TRBJ2-1; 8 nucleotides match TRBD2. Germline CDR1 SNHLY, CDR2 FYNNEI. V was pared by 5 bases and J by 1 base, with 7 bases of the junction left unmatched. The CDR3 length is 16 residues. This CDR3 is CASSRRGGSSYNEQFF. Written as DNA, the CDR3 is TGTGCCAGCAGTAGACGGGGGGGAAGTTCCTACAATGAGCAGTTCTTC.

The genes are TRBV30 and TRBJ1-6; D not resolved. The germline gives CDR1 GTSNPN, CDR2 SVGIG (reference sequence). There are 17 residues in the CDR3. Deletions cut 0 bases from V and 3 bases from J, with 15 bases between. CDR3 in DNA: TGTGCCTGGAGTGTATTTGGACCCGGGTACTATAATTCACCCCTCCACTTT. Its protein product is CAWSVFGPGYYNSPLHF.